What follows describes a single TCR beta chain. Its antigen remains unidentified. The data belong to a study of vaccination effects on CD4 cells after COVID-19. After expansion with viral peptide pools in the ViraFEST assay, antigen-specific CD4+ T cells were sequenced. Isolation of CD4+ T cells took place after more than 9 days of culture. Absence of prior SARS-CoV-2 infection characterized the vaccine recipients, who showed negative nucleocapsid antibodies. The germline CDR1 and CDR2 sequences are MNHEY and SVGAGI. V shed 2 bases, J shed 4 bases, and the junction held 2 bases outside the gene matches. This CDR3 region has 14 residues. The data were produced by immunoSEQ multiplex PCR, yet TCRdb's version contains in-frame clones alone and is incomplete. The sample contains around 66,000 clones, approximately 75% of which appear only once.

The receptor was isolated from a human donor who received a COVID-19 vaccine. The chain employs TRBV6-5 and TRBJ1-2, with 9 bases identical to TRBD1. The starting material was CD4+ T cells from PBMCs cultured with HCoV-OC43 spike peptides, obtained before COVID-19 vaccination. Subset: HCoV-OC43 spike overlapping peptide pool stimulation. CDR3 nucleotide sequence: TGTGCCAGCAGTTACAAGACAGGGGGCTATGGCTACACCTTC. Translating gives CASSYKTGGYGYTF.